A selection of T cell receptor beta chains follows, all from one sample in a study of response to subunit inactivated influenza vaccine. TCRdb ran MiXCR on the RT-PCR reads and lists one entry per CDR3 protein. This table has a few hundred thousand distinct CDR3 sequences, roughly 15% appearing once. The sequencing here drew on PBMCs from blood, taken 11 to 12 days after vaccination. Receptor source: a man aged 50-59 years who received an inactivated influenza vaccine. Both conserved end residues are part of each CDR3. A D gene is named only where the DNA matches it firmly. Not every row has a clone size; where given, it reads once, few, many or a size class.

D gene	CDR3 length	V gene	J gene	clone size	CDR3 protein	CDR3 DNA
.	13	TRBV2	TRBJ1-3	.	CASRDVSGNTIYF	TGTGCCAGCCGGGACGTCTCTGGAAACACCATATATTTT
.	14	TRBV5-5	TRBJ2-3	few	CASSLYITADTQYF	TGTGCCAGCAGCTTGTACATAACGGCAGATACGCAGTATTTT
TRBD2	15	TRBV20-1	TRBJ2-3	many	CSARGGDTLQDTQYF	TGCAGTGCCCGGGGGGGGGATACCCTCCAGGATACGCAGTATTTT
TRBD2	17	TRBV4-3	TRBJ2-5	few	CASSQDRTSGSQETQYF	TGCGCCAGCAGCCAAGATAGGACTAGCGGATCACAAGAGACCCAGTACTTC
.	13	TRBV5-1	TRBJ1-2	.	CASSPRPRDGYTF	TGCGCCAGCAGCCCTCGACCCAGGGATGGCTACACCTTC
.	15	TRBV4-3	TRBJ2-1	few	CASSQVGGRAGEQFF	TGCGCCAGCAGCCAAGTAGGGGGGAGGGCCGGTGAGCAGTTCTTC
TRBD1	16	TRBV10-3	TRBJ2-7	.	CAISEGDRGFSDEQYF	TGTGCCATCAGTGAGGGGGACAGGGGGTTTTCGGACGAGCAGTACTTC
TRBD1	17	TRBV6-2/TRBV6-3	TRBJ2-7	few	CASSYLPGTANSYEQYF	TGTGCCAGCAGTTACTTACCCGGGACAGCGAACTCCTACGAGCAGTACTTC
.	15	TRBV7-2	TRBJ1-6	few	CASTRTGGVKIPLHF	TGTGCCAGCACCCGGACGGGGGGCGTTAAGATTCCCCTCCACTTT
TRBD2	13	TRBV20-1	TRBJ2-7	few	CSASTSFATEQYF	TGCAGTGCCTCGACTAGCTTCGCTACTGAGCAGTACTTC
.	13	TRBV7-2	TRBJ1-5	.	CASSPGPLSPQHF	TGTGCCAGCAGCCCGGGGCCCTTGTCGCCCCAGCATTTT
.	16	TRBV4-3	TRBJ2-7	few	CASSQDGTGGAYEQYF	TGCGCCAGCAGCCAAGACGGGACTGGAGGGGCTTACGAGCAGTACTTC
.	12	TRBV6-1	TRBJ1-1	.	CASTLDRHEAFF	TGTGCCAGCACCTTAGACAGGCATGAAGCTTTCTTT
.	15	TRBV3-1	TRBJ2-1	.	CASSQQGGPYNEQFF	TGTGCCAGCAGCCAGCAGGGGGGGCCCTACAATGAGCAGTTCTTC
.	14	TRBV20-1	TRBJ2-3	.	CSARGLTGTDTQYF	TGCAGTGCTAGGGGGTTAACAGGCACAGATACGCAGTATTTT
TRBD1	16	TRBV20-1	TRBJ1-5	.	CCARDELRQGLQPQHF	TGCTGTGCTAGAGATGAGCTCAGACAGGGCCTACAGCCCCAGCATTTT
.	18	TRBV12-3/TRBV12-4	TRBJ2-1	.	CASRGRRDGGMAYNEQFF	TGTGCCAGCAGAGGCCGTCGGGACGGCGGTATGGCCTACAATGAGCAGTTCTTC
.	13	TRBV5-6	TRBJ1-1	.	CASYSGVNTEAFF	TGTGCCAGCTACTCAGGGGTGAACACTGAAGCTTTCTTT
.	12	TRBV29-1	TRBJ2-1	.	CSVHGLNNEQFF	TGCAGCGTCCACGGACTGAACAATGAGCAGTTCTTC
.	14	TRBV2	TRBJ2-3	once	CASTWGISTDTQYF	TGTGCCAGCACCTGGGGCATTAGCACAGATACGCAGTATTTT
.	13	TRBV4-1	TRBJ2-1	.	CASSPPTDYEQFF	TGCGCCAGCAGCCCCCCAACGGACTATGAGCAGTTCTTC
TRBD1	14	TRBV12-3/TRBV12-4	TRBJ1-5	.	CASGTTGINQPQHF	TGTGCCAGCGGAACGACAGGGATCAATCAGCCCCAGCATTTT